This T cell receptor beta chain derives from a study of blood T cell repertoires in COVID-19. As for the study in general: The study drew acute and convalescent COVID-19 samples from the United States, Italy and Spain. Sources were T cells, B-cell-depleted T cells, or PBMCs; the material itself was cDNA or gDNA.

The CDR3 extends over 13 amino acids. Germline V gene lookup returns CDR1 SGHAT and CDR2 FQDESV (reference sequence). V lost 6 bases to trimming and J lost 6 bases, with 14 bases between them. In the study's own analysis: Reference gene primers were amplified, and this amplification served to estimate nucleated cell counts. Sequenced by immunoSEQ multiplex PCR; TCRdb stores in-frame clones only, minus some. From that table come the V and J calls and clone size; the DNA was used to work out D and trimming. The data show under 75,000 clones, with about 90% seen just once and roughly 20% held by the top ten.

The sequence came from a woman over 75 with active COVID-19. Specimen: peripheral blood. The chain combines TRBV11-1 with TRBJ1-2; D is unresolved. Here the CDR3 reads CASRQGLNNGYTF. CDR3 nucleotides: TGTGCCAGCAGGCAAGGACTGAATAATGGCTACACCTTC.